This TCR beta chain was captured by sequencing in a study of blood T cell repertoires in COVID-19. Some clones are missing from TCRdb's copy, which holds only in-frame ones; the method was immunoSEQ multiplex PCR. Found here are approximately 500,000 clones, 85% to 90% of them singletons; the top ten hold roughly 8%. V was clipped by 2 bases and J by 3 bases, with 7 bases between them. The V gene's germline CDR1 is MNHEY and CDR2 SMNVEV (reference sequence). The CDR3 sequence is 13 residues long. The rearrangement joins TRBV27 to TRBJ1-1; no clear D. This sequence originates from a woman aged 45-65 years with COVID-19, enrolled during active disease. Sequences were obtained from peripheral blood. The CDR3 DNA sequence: TGTGCCAGCAGTTTAATCAGTGACACTGAAGCTTTCTTT. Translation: CASSLISDTEAFF.